This T cell receptor (beta chain) comes out of a study of shared clonotypes between healthy human individuals. Study overall: The donor pool was made up of two women and a few men aged 18 to 49. Broader study findings: Sorted-subset sequencing was shown by rarefaction to be incomplete despite large depth.

CD45RO-negative, CCR7-positively selected cells formed the naive CD8 fraction, excluding terminally differentiated effector memory CD45RA+ cells. As to this clone: Its antigen is still unknown.

After removal of 5 bases from V and 1 base from J, the junction contained 10 bases not matched to a gene. The germline gives CDR1 MDHEN, CDR2 SYDVKM. The CDR3 loop spans 16 amino acids. Generated by immunoSEQ multiplex PCR, the TCRdb table keeps only in-frame clones and is missing some. Here the sample spans fewer than 700,000 clones, 85% to 95% being singletons. Sequencing input: naive CD8+ T cells sorted from blood. This sequence joins TRBV28 and TRBJ1-1, with 7 bases aligning to TRBD1. The receptor comes from a woman in her twenties or thirties in good health. The CDR3, as DNA: TGTGCCAGCAGTCCGCTTGTACAGGGGTCGAACACTGAAGCTTTCTTT. It specifies CASSPLVQGSNTEAFF.